The 16 T cell receptor beta chains below all came from one sample that was sequenced in a study of blood T cell repertoires in COVID-19. Libraries were prepared by immunoSEQ multiplex PCR; TCRdb keeps only in-frame clonotypes and omits some of them. The sample lists under 350,000 clones; approximately 86% were seen once. Sequenced material: PBMCs or T cells enriched from blood (not recorded which). These receptors all come from a woman between 40 and 50 years old with acute COVID-19.

With regard to this clone: The same CDR3 can be traced to other DNA sequences in this sample. The chain carries TRBV7-2 and TRBJ2-3; TRBD2 is a possible D gene (6 bases). Between the trimmed V and J ends, which lost 1 base and 0 bases, there was a span of 8 bases. Germline CDR1 SGHTA, CDR2 FQGNSA. The CDR3 is 15 amino acids. CDR3 in DNA: TGTGCCAGCAGCTTAGTGCGGGGAAGCACAGATACGCAGTATTTT. Protein sequence: CASSLVRGSTDTQYF.

V is TRBV7-3 and J is TRBJ2-1; possible D gene TRBD2, 6 bases. CDR1 is SGHTA and CDR2 is FQGTGA in the germline V gene. This CDR3 contains 15 residues. The V end lost 3 bases, the J end lost 6 bases, and 15 bases lay between the germline ends. CDR3 coding DNA: TGTGCCAGCAGCTTGGCCTGGGGGGTTTTCAATGAGCAGTTCTTC. It encodes CASSLAWGVFNEQFF.

This chain joins TRBV2 and TRBJ1-1; tentatively, D is TRBD1 (5 bases). The V gene's germline CDR1 is SNHLY and CDR2 FYNNEI. V dropped 6 bases and J dropped 3 bases, with 17 bases sitting between them. The CDR3 has 15 amino acids. The CDR3 region is CASRDFRRGDTEAFF. The CDR3 region has the DNA TGTGCCAGCAGGGATTTTAGGCGGGGGGACACTGAAGCTTTCTTT.

The V gene is TRBV19, the J gene TRBJ1-5; D remains unclear. The CDR3 is made up of 15 amino acids. V dropped 2 bases and J dropped 4 bases, with 12 bases sitting between them. Per germline, CDR1 LNHDA and CDR2 SQIVND (reference sequence). DNA of the CDR3: TGTGCCAGTAGTATATCCCAGGCGAATAATCAGCCCCAGCATTTT. The encoded protein is CASSISQANNQPQHF.

The rearrangement uses TRBV11-1 and TRBJ2-2; no reliable D call. V lost 1 base, J lost 6 bases, and 15 bases lay in between. Germline lookup yields CDR1 SGHAT and CDR2 FQDESV (reference sequence). The CDR3 runs to 16 residues. The CDR3 here is CASSLEFPTEAGELFF. The CDR3, as DNA: TGTGCCAGCAGCTTAGAATTCCCTACCGAAGCCGGGGAGCTGTTTTTT.

As DNA, the CDR3 is TGTGCCAGCAGCTTCCGGACAGGGTTTAACACTGAAGCTTTCTTT. This codes for CASSFRTGFNTEAFF. The J gene is TRBJ1-1, the V gene TRBV9; 8 bases align to TRBD1. With V trimmed by 4 bases and J by 2 bases, 7 bases remained unmatched. Germline assignment: CDR1 SGDLS and CDR2 YYNGEE. This CDR3 is built from 15 residues.

This rearrangement joins TRBV19 to TRBJ2-3; weak D call: TRBD2 (5 bases). Trimming took 6 bases from V and 2 from J, leaving 15 bases between them. Per germline, CDR1 LNHDA and CDR2 SQIVND (reference sequence). The CDR3 is made up of 15 amino acids. The CDR3 region is CASSPIAPVTDTQYF. In DNA, the CDR3 is TGTGCCAGTAGCCCCATAGCGCCAGTCACAGATACGCAGTATTTT.

This clone appeared a single time. The chain uses TRBV6-5 and TRBJ1-4, with D tentatively TRBD1 (5 bases). The germline gives CDR1 MNHEY, CDR2 SVGAGI. The CDR3 consists of 14 residues. Trimming pared 7 bases from V and 4 bases from J, leaving 13 bases between. This CDR3 is CASTPTVSNEKLFF. CDR3 bases: TGTGCCAGCACCCCGACAGTGAGTAATGAAAAACTGTTTTTT.

The chain couples TRBV9 to TRBJ2-7, with 9 bases fitting TRBD2. Per germline, CDR1 SGDLS and CDR2 YYNGEE. The CDR3 has 15 residues. J was trimmed by 7 bases and V by 0 bases; bases with no gene match: 8. CDR3 bases: TGTGCCAGCAGCGTAGGGGTAGCGGGGGCCCCTGAGCAGTACTTC. Protein sequence: CASSVGVAGAPEQYF.

V gene TRBV9 combines with J gene TRBJ1-3, with 8 bases aligning to TRBD1. Per the germline V gene, CDR1 is SGDLS and CDR2 is YYNGEE. This CDR3 comprises 15 residues. V lost 3 bases to trimming and J lost 4 bases; unmatched junction nucleotides: 6. CDR3: CASSDRQGPGNTIYF. The CDR3 nucleotides read TGTGCCAGCAGCGACAGACAGGGGCCAGGAAACACCATATATTTT.

The chain combines TRBV7-2 with TRBJ1-1, with a possible D match to TRBD1 (5 bases). The CDR3 is 13 amino acids. Trimming removed 3 bases at V and 7 bases at J, with 12 bases between. CDR1 and CDR2 (germline): SGHTA, FQGNSA. CDR3 sequence reads: CASSLDRDSEAFF. DNA of the CDR3: TGTGCCAGCAGCTTGGACCGAGACAGTGAAGCTTTCTTT.

The chain carries TRBV19 and TRBJ1-4; the match to TRBD1 covers 7 bases. Unmatched junction bases numbered 7, after V lost 4 bases and J lost 5 bases. Germline-derived CDR1 and CDR2 are LNHDA and SQIVND (reference sequence). The length of the CDR3 is 15 residues. The CDR3 here is CASSTRTGTNEKLFF. The CDR3 DNA reads as TGTGCCAGTAGTACCCGGACAGGCACGAATGAAAAACTGTTTTTT.

Remarks on this clone: This specimen includes other DNA sequences encoding the same CDR3. Here the CDR3 reads CASSYSGGLNTEAFF. Written as DNA, the CDR3 is TGTGCCAGCAGTTACTCTGGGGGACTCAACACTGAAGCTTTCTTT. J is TRBJ1-1 and V is TRBV6-5; D might be TRBD1 (5 bases). CDR3 size: 15 residues. Trimming removed 0 bases from V and 2 bases from J, with 10 bases in between. Germline assignment: CDR1 MNHEY and CDR2 SVGAGI.

This clone has just one count. The chain links TRBV5-5 to TRBJ1-1; 7 bases map to TRBD1. The CDR3 totals 16 residues. CDR1 and CDR2 from the germline V gene are SGHKS and YYEKEE (reference sequence). With 0 bases clipped from V and 7 bases from J, the junction kept 12 bases outside the gene matches. The CDR3 coding sequence is TGTGCCAGCAGCTTGGTTGACACGGGCCAGGGGGGTGAAGCTTTCTTT. This encodes CASSLVDTGQGGEAFF.

V is TRBV9 and J is TRBJ1-2, with 7 positions matching TRBD1. The CDR3 is made up of 15 amino acids. The ends lost 0 bases at V and 3 bases at J; junction bases unmatched: 5. Per germline, CDR1 SGDLS and CDR2 YYNGEE. DNA for the CDR3: TGTGCCAGCAGCGTAGATGGACAGGCCTACTATGGCTACACCTTC. Translation gives CASSVDGQAYYGYTF.

This clone was seen once. The rearrangement uses TRBV7-2 and TRBJ2-5, with D uncertain. This CDR3 has 15 residues. Germline V gene data show CDR1 as SGHTA and CDR2 as FQGNSA. V was shortened by 2 bases and J by 4 bases, with 14 bases between the two germline ends. CDR3 sequence: CASSLIIKERETQYF. The CDR3 coding sequence is TGTGCCAGCAGCTTAATAATTAAGGAGAGAGAGACCCAGTACTTC.